The next 2 T cell receptor beta chains were all read from a single sample in a study of Tregs in tolerant kidney transplant recipients (dated by TCRdb to about 2019). This specimen's time point label, per the study, means: blood sample drawn before combined kidney and bone marrow transplant. Library method: the immunoSEQ multiplex PCR assay. TCRdb stores this immuneACCESS table with in-frame sequences only. Part of the clones is absent; in the studies checked, under half of the shortfall reflects unresolved V genes, and no reason is known for the rest. This sample's records show 25,000 to 35,000 clones. About 7.6% of the sample belongs to the ten largest clones. Here the sequenced sample was CD8+ T cells from blood, taken before the transplant. These receptors came from a human donor who received a combined kidney and bone marrow transplant.

Comments on this clone: Read data end 3 residues before the CDR3 end; the end is taken from the germline J gene. This chain links TRBV5-6 with TRBJ1-4, with 10 bases identical to TRBD1. After removal of 4 bases from V and 8 bases from J, the junction contained 8 bases not matched to a gene. This CDR3 is 15 amino acids long. CDR1 and CDR2 (germline): SGHDT, YYEEEE. The covered CDR3 bases are TGTGCCAGCAGCCTGCATGGGACAGGGGACGAAAAA. Translated, it gives CASSLHGTGDEK. The entire CDR3 is CASSLHGTGDEKLFF. The full variable domain, its missing parts supplied by reference TRBV5-6 and TRBJ1-4, is DAGVTQSPTHLIKTRGQQVTLRCSPKSGHDTVSWYQQALGQGPQFIFQYYEEEERQRGNFPDRFSGHQFPNYSSELNVNALLLGDSALYLCASSLHGTGDEKLFFGSGTQLSVL.

On this clone: With the read ending 3 residues before the CDR3 end, the germline J gene is used to fill in that end. The chain has TRBV7-8 and TRBJ1-1; 7 positions match TRBD1. CDR3 length: 13 amino acids. With 5 bases clipped from V and 7 bases from J, the junction kept 7 bases outside the gene matches. Germline CDR1 and CDR2: SGHVS and FQNEAQ. The CDR3 sequence: CASSPGTAYEAFF. The CDR3 DNA, read in part, is TGTGCCAGCAGCCCTGGGACAGCCTATGAA.